Below, 14 T cell receptor beta chains from the same sample are listed, as sequenced in a study of T cell repertoires in cytomegalovirus infection. One entry per CDR3 protein results from TCRdb running MiXCR on the reads. Among around 710,000 distinct CDR3 sequences listed, around 29% were seen once. These receptors have no known antigen. The starting material was cultured CD8+ T cells from PBMCs, obtained from culture after CMV antigen stimulation. These receptors originate from a human donor in good health (CMV status not recorded). Some clones in this sample may be carry-over from other donors' samples.

V gene TRBV6-1 combines with J gene TRBJ2-1, with 7 bases matching TRBD2. The CDR3 runs to 12 residues. V dropped 2 bases and J dropped 15; count of bases not matched to a gene: 7. CDR1 MNHNS and CDR2 SASEGT come from the germline V gene. CDR3 sequence: CASSEWGGVRFF. In nucleotides, the CDR3 is TGTGCCAGCAGTGAATGGGGGGGGGTACGGTTCTTC.

Points on this clonotype: A much larger clone lies a single base off, so this may be a read error. CDR3 in amino acids: CASSSTDQETPYF. Here the CDR3 DNA reads TGTGCCAGCAGCTCGACGGACCAAGAGACCCCGTACTTC. This chain connects TRBV11-2 to TRBJ2-5; D is undetermined. Germline CDR1 SGHAT, CDR2 FQNNGV. This CDR3 contains 13 residues.

This clonotype was seen more than once but under ten times. The gene calls are TRBV6-5 and TRBJ2-3, with D perhaps TRBD2 (6 bases). CDR1 MNHEY and CDR2 SVGAGI come from the germline V gene. CDR3 length: 17 amino acids. V was shortened by 2 bases and J by 1 base, with 16 bases between the two germline ends. The CDR3 region is CASSYASGSPRTDTQYF. CDR3 bases: TGTGCCAGCAGTTACGCCTCCGGGAGTCCTCGCACAGATACGCAGTATTTT.

The chain recombines TRBV7-2 with TRBJ1-5; no reliable D call. V lost 6 bases and J lost 4, with 13 bases in between. Germline V CDR1 and CDR2: SGHTA, FQGNSA. CDR3 length: 14 amino acids. The CDR3 reads CASRPRGINQPQHF. CDR3 bases: TGTGCCAGCAGGCCCCGGGGAATAAATCAGCCCCAGCATTTT.

This clonotype came up a few times. CDR3 sequence (DNA): TGTGCCATCAGCCCCGGGACTAGTCGTAATGAGCAGTTCTTC. Translated, it gives CAISPGTSRNEQFF. This chain links TRBV10-3 with TRBJ2-1; 8 bases match TRBD2. In germline, CDR1 is ENHRY, CDR2 SYGVKD. After removal of 6 bases from V and 7 bases from J, the junction contained 8 bases not matched to a gene. This CDR3 comprises 14 residues.

This clonotype was counted between two and nine times. The chain combines TRBV14 with TRBJ1-5, with 9 bases that match TRBD1. V was clipped by 4 bases and J by 3 bases; unmatched bases: 4. Germline values: CDR1 SGHDN, CDR2 FVKESK. The CDR3 contains 15 residues. CDR3 loop: CASSPGQGYNQPQHF. The CDR3 region has the DNA TGTGCCAGCAGCCCGGGACAGGGCTACAATCAGCCCCAGCATTTT.

V usage is TRBV12-3 or TRBV12-4 and J usage is TRBJ1-3; D is unclear. CDR3 length equals 13 residues. Between the trimmed V and J ends, which lost 7 bases and 4 bases, there was a span of 11 bases. CDR3 DNA sequence: TGTGCCAGCACCCTAGGTGAGGGAAACACCATATATTTT. It codes for CASTLGEGNTIYF.

In its sample, this clonotype was seen a few times. V is TRBV7-8 and J is TRBJ2-1; D uncertain. Per the germline V gene, CDR1 is SGHVS and CDR2 is FQNEAQ. This CDR3 region has 11 residues. The V end was cut by 4 bases, the J end by 8 bases, with 6 bases between. Written as DNA, the CDR3 is TGTGCCAGCAGCTCCGTCGATGAGCAGTTCTTC. Amino acids: CASSSVDEQFF.

This clonotype was recorded at least ten times. The CDR3 region has the DNA TGTGCCAGCTCGCATGGGGACAGGGAGAATCTTAACTATGGCTACACCTTC. As protein: CASSHGDRENLNYGYTF. The rearrangement links TRBV7-6 to TRBJ1-2; 9 bases agree with TRBD1. Germline V lookup: CDR1 SGHVS, CDR2 FNYEAQ. The CDR3 has 17 residues. V trimming: 8 bases; J trimming: 1 base; junction bases outside the gene matches: 14.

The genes are TRBV10-3 and TRBJ1-2; weak D call: TRBD1 (5 bases). The V gene lost 3 bases and the J gene lost 6 bases, with 14 bases spanning the gap. The CDR3 sequence is 14 residues long. Looked up from germline, CDR1 is ENHRY and CDR2 is SYGVKD. The DNA of the CDR3 is TGTGCCATCAGTGAATCTGGGGGTGCGGATGGCTACACCTTC. It yields the protein CAISESGGADGYTF.

This clonotype was found a few times. The chain has TRBV12-3 or TRBV12-4 and TRBJ1-1, with D perhaps TRBD1 (5 bases). Trimming left V 8 bases short and J 6 bases short, with 19 bases between. This CDR3 has 14 residues. The CDR3: CASDPGGFGAEAFF. CDR3 nucleotide sequence: TGTGCCAGCGACCCCGGGGGATTCGGGGCTGAAGCTTTCTTT.

The chain carries TRBV29-1 and TRBJ1-1; a possible D gene is TRBD1 (6 bases). V dropped 7 bases and J dropped 0 bases, with 15 bases sitting between them. Germline lookup yields CDR1 SQVTM and CDR2 ANQGSEA. The CDR3 consists of 14 residues. The CDR3 sequence is CSAGLGQMNTEAFF. The CDR3 bases are TGCAGCGCCGGACTCGGACAGATGAACACTGAAGCTTTCTTT. The full variable domain, completed using reference TRBV29-1 and TRBJ1-1, is SAVISQKPSRDICQRGTSLTIQCQVDSQVTMMFWYRQQPGQSLTLIATANQGSEATYESGFVIDKFPISRPNLTFSTLTVSNMSPEDSSIYLCSAGLGQMNTEAFFGQGTRLTVV.

The rearrangement joins TRBV11-3 to TRBJ2-7, with TRBD2 identical over 8 bases. J gave up 10 bases and V 5 bases, and 13 bases lay outside the gene matches. The CDR3 has 14 amino acids. CDR1 is SGHNT, CDR2 YENEEA, per germline. CDR3 nucleotide sequence: TGTGCCAGCAGCAAAACGGGGGGGCCTGTGAGTCAGTACTTC. Residues: CASSKTGGPVSQYF.

This rearrangement joins TRBV20-1 to TRBJ1-5; 9 bases match TRBD1. The CDR3 runs to 13 residues. Germline V gene sequence: CDR1 DFQATT, CDR2 SNEGSKA (reference sequence). V gave up 6 bases and J gave up 6 bases; unmatched junction bases: 6. As DNA, the CDR3 is TGCAGTGCCACACAGGGGGCGGGTCAGCCCCAGCATTTT. Encoded protein: CSATQGAGQPQHF.